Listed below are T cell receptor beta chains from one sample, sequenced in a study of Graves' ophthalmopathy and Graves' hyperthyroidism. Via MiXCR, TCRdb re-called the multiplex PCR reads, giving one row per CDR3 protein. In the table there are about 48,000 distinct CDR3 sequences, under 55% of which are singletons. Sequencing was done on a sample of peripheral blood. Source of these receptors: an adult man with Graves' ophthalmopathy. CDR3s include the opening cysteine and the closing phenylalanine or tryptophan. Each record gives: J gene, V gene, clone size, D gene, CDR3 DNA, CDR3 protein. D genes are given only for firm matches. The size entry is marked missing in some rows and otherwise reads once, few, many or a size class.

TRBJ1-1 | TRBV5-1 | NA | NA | TGCGCCAGCAGCTTGGAGGGCTCTGGGGCCAACGTCCTGACTTTCTTT | CASSLEGSGANVLTFF
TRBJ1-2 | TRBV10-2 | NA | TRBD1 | TGCGCCAGTATCAGCCGGACAGGGGAAGGACTTAACTATGGCTACACCTTC | CASISRTGEGLNYGYTF
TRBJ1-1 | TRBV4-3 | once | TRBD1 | TGCGCCAGCAGCCAACAGAGGGACAGATGGAACACTGAAGCTTTCTTT | CASSQQRDRWNTEAFF
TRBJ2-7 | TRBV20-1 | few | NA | TGCAGTGCTAGAGATTCGAGTAACCCCTACGAGCAGTACTTC | CSARDSSNPYEQYF
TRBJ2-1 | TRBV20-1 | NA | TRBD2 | TGCAGTGCCTTGGACGGGAGGTCCTACAATGAGCAGTTCTTC | CSALDGRSYNEQFF
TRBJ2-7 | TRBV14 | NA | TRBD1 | TGTGCCAGCAGCCAGACAGGGATAGGCTCCTACGAGCAGTACTTC | CASSQTGIGSYEQYF
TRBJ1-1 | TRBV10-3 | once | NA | TGTGCCATCAGTGAGTCGGGGGGCTACAGAGCTGAAGCTTTCTTT | CAISESGGYRAEAFF
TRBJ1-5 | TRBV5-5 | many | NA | TGTGCCAGCAGCTTGGCCCGGGCCAAACAGCCCCAGCATTTT | CASSLARAKQPQHF
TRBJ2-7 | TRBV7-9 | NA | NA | TGCGCCAGCAGCCAGAGGGGACAGTACTTC | CASSQRGQYF
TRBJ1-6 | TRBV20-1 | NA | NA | TGCAGTGCCGGCCACAGCAATAATTCACCCCTCCACTTT | CSAGHSNNSPLHF
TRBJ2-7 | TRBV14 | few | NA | TGTGCCAGCAGCTTACGAGGGAGCCGAGGCGAGCAGTACTTC | CASSLRGSRGEQYF
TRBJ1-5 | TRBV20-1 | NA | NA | TGCAGTGCTGGTCCCCTCCGGGGCAATCAGCCCCAGCATTTT | CSAGPLRGNQPQHF
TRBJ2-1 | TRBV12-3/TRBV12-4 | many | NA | TGTGCCAGCATCCCGTCGCGGAACTACAATGAGCAGTTCTTC | CASIPSRNYNEQFF
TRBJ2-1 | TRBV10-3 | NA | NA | TGTGCCAGCAGAGTTGGGTCCTCGAACACTGAGCAGTTCTTC | CASRVGSSNTEQFF
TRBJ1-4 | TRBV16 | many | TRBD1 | TGTGCCAGCAGCCGCACCAGAGTAAACAGGGGTTTAACGGAAAAACTGTTTTTT | CASSRTRVNRGLTEKLFF
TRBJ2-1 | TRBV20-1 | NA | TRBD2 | TGCAGTGCTCGGGGGTTAGCGGGGGGCTACAATGAGCAGTTCTTC | CSARGLAGGYNEQFF
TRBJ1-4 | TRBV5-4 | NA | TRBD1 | TGTGCCAGCAGCCGGGACAGGCGTAGTGAAAAACTGTTTTTT | CASSRDRRSEKLFF
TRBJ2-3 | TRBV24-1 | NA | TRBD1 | TGTGCCACCCAGGGACAGGGCCGCACAGATACGCAGTATTTT | CATQGQGRTDTQYF
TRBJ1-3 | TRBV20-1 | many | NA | TGCAGTGCTAGAGGGAACACCATATATTTT | CSARGNTIYF
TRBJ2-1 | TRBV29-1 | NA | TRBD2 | TGCAGCTTAACGAGCGGGGTGGGCCTCAATGAGCAGTTCTTC | CSLTSGVGLNEQFF
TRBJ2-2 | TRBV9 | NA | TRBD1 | TGTGCCAGCAGCAAGGGACAGGGGGCGAACGGGGAGCTGTTTTTT | CASSKGQGANGELFF
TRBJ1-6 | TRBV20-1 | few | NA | TGCAGTGCTAGTGGGAGCTCCTATAATTCACCCCTCCACTTT | CSASGSSYNSPLHF
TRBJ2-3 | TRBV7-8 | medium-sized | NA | TGTGCCAGCAGCTTACGGGATACGCAGTATTTT | CASSLRDTQYF
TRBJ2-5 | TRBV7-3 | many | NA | TGTGCCAGCAGCTTATTTTCTGGGGAGACCCAGTACTTC | CASSLFSGETQYF
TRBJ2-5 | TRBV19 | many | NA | TGTGCCAGTAGTATAGGCGGGGACCTCCAAGAGACCCAGTACTTC | CASSIGGDLQETQYF
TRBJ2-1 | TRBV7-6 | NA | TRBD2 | TGTGCCAGCAGCTTATCCCTAGCGGGAGGGAGTAATGAGCAGTTCTTC | CASSLSLAGGSNEQFF
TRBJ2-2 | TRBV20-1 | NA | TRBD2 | TGCAGTGCCAGCAGGGCGGGACTAGCGGGCTTAATGGCGACGAGCACCGGGGAGCTGTTTTTT | CSASRAGLAGLMATSTGELFF
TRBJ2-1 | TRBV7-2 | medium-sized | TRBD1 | TGTGCCAGCAGCTCAGGGGGCTCGCAGTTCTTC | CASSSGGSQFF